What follows are 15 T cell receptor beta chains derived from one specimen sequenced in a study of blood T cell repertoires in COVID-19. Libraries were prepared by immunoSEQ multiplex PCR; TCRdb keeps only in-frame clonotypes and omits some of them. The table shows 200,000 to 300,000 clones, with around nine tenths occurring only once. The sequenced sample consisted of peripheral blood. The receptors were sampled from a woman aged 55-70 years with COVID-19, enrolled during active disease.

The V gene is TRBV4-2, the J gene TRBJ2-5, with D maybe TRBD2 (6 bases). Germline CDR1 LGHNA, CDR2 YNFKEQ. Between the trimmed V and J ends, which lost 2 bases and 5 bases, there was a span of 15 bases. CDR3 size: 15 residues. CDR3 sequence reads: CASSQTEGGRETQYF. The CDR3 region has the DNA TGTGCCAGCAGCCAAACCGAGGGAGGCCGGGAGACCCAGTACTTC.

This clone is a singleton in its sample. The chain couples TRBV10-3 to TRBJ2-7; 13 bases fit TRBD2. The CDR3 has 15 amino acids. With V trimmed by 3 bases and J by 4 bases, 3 bases remained unmatched. Germline V gene sequence: CDR1 ENHRY, CDR2 SYGVKD. The chain's CDR3 is CAISDGTSGAYEQYF. The CDR3 coding sequence is TGTGCCATCAGTGATGGGACTAGCGGGGCATACGAGCAGTACTTC.

J is TRBJ2-4 and V is TRBV27; 10 nucleotides match TRBD1. The germline CDR1 and CDR2 sequences are MNHEY and SMNVEV (reference sequence). The CDR3 is 17 amino acids. V lost 4 bases, J lost 3 bases, and 9 bases stayed unmatched. CDR3 sequence (DNA): TGTGCCAGCAGTTCAGGCCTAGGACAGGGGGGCAAAAACATTCAGTACTTC. The encoded protein is CASSSGLGQGGKNIQYF.

The chain is built from TRBV5-4 and TRBJ2-2; TRBD1 is a possible D gene (6 bases). This CDR3 is built from 19 residues. Germline lookup yields CDR1 SGHNT and CDR2 YYREEE (reference sequence). The V gene lost 2 bases and the J gene lost 0 bases, with 20 bases spanning the gap. In DNA form, the CDR3 reads TGTGCCAGCAGCTTTCCGACAGGAGCCACGACCTCGAACACCGGGGAGCTGTTTTTT. Its protein is CASSFPTGATTSNTGELFF.

This clone was found once. This chain uses TRBV28 with TRBJ2-4; the D gene is possibly TRBD1 (6 bases). CDR1 is MDHEN and CDR2 is SYDVKM in the germline V gene. CDR3 size: 15 residues. Trimming shortened V by 6 bases and J by 0 bases, and 12 bases separated the two germline ends. DNA for the CDR3: TGTGCCAGCAGGCAGGGGTGGGTAGCCAAAAACATTCAGTACTTC. It translates to CASRQGWVAKNIQYF. Using reference TRBV28 and TRBJ2-4 for the parts outside the CDR3, the full variable domain is DVKVTQSSRYLVKRTGEKVFLECVQDMDHENMFWYRQDPGLGLRLIYFSYDVKMKEKGDIPEGYSVSREKKERFSLILESASTNQTSMYLCASRQGWVAKNIQYFGAGTRLSVL.

CDR3 sequence reads: CASRPMGGSGNTIYF. The DNA for the CDR3 is TGTGCCAGCAGACCCATGGGGGGCTCTGGAAACACCATATATTTT. This rearrangement joins TRBV27 to TRBJ1-3; D possibly corresponds to TRBD1 (5 bases). Trimming stripped 6 bases from V and 0 bases from J, with 12 bases between. Germline assignment: CDR1 MNHEY and CDR2 SMNVEV (reference sequence). The CDR3 runs to 15 residues.

The chain links TRBV19 to TRBJ2-1, with 10 bases fitting TRBD2. Germline V lookup: CDR1 LNHDA, CDR2 SQIVND (reference sequence). Trimming took 4 bases from V and 5 from J; bases not matched to a gene: 5. The CDR3 extends over 15 amino acids. Written as DNA, the CDR3 is TGTGCCAGTAGTAGACTAGCGGGCGGGAACAATGAGCAGTTCTTC. Translated, it gives CASSRLAGGNNEQFF.

This clone has just one count. The CDR3 sequence is CASSQGTANSPLHF. The CDR3 nucleotides are TGTGCCAGCTCACAAGGGACAGCAAATTCACCCCTCCACTTT. The V call is TRBV18, the J call TRBJ1-6, with 7 bases identical to TRBD1. V lost 4 bases to trimming and J lost 7 bases; unmatched junction nucleotides: 4. Looked up from germline, CDR1 is KGHSH and CDR2 is LQKENI. This CDR3 is 14 amino acids long.

The chain employs TRBV28 and TRBJ2-1, with 13 nucleotides matching TRBD2. The CDR3 loop spans 16 amino acids. The germline V gene has CDR1 MDHEN and CDR2 SYDVKM. The V and J ends lost 5 bases and 8 bases, in that order; junction bases with no gene match: 9. The CDR3 loop reads CASSPRLAGGRDEQFF. The DNA of the CDR3 is TGTGCCAGCAGTCCTCGACTAGCGGGGGGCCGGGATGAGCAGTTCTTC.

V gene TRBV7-9 combines with J gene TRBJ2-7; 11 bases are shared with TRBD2. This CDR3 has 13 amino acids. Germline values: CDR1 SEHNR, CDR2 FQNEAQ (reference sequence). The V and J ends lost 9 bases and 0 bases, in that order; junction bases with no gene match: 1. CDR3 protein: CARTSGISYEQYF. CDR3 nucleotide sequence: TGTGCCAGGACTAGCGGGATCTCCTACGAGCAGTACTTC.

The rearrangement links TRBV20-1 to TRBJ1-2; a possible D gene is TRBD1 (5 bases). Trimming took 3 bases from V and 7 from J, leaving 12 bases between them. Germline-derived CDR1 and CDR2 are DFQATT and SNEGSKA (reference sequence). The CDR3 runs 12 residues. Here the CDR3 reads CSASPGDGGYTF. The CDR3 nucleotides read TGCAGTGCTAGTCCGGGGGACGGTGGCTACACCTTC.

This clone was detected once. The J gene is TRBJ1-1, the V gene TRBV18, with 8 positions matching TRBD1. The CDR3 extends over 13 amino acids. The V gene's germline CDR1 is KGHSH and CDR2 LQKENI. J was trimmed by 7 bases and V by 3 bases; bases with no gene match: 4. The DNA for the CDR3 is TGTGCCAGCTCACCCCCTGGACAGGGTGAAGCTTTCTTT. Translating it yields CASSPPGQGEAFF. Full variable domain (outside the CDR3, taken from reference TRBV18 and TRBJ1-1): NAGVMQNPRHLVRRRGQEARLRCSPMKGHSHVYWYRQLPEEGLKFMVYLQKENIIDESGMPKERFSAEFPKEGPSILRIQQVVRGDSAAYFCASSPPGQGEAFFGQGTRLTVV.

The chain links TRBV9 to TRBJ1-3; 7 bases are shared with TRBD1. With 4 bases clipped from V and 7 bases from J, the junction kept 2 bases outside the gene matches. The length of the CDR3 is 12 residues. Looked up from germline, CDR1 is SGDLS and CDR2 is YYNGEE. CDR3 sequence (DNA): TGTGCCAGCAGCCCGACAGGGAACACCATATATTTT. Encoded protein: CASSPTGNTIYF.

This clone was seen once. The rearrangement joins TRBV15 to TRBJ1-5; possibly TRBD1 for D (6 bases). This CDR3 has 16 residues. CDR1 is LNHNV and CDR2 is YYDKDF in the germline V gene (reference sequence). The V end was cut by 1 base, the J end by 4 bases, with 14 bases between. Here the CDR3 DNA reads TGTGCCACCAGCAGAGGCCCCGGGCAGGGGAATCAGCCCCAGCATTTT. This gives the protein CATSRGPGQGNQPQHF.

This sequence joins TRBV27 and TRBJ2-1, with D possibly TRBD2 on 7 matching bases. Germline values: CDR1 MNHEY, CDR2 SMNVEV (reference sequence). The CDR3 extends over 16 amino acids. Trimming removed 6 bases from V and 2 bases from J, with 17 bases in between. In DNA, the CDR3 is TGTGCCAGCAGCCCCCGGGGGGCGCTGACCTACAATGAGCAGTTCTTC. It is translated as CASSPRGALTYNEQFF.